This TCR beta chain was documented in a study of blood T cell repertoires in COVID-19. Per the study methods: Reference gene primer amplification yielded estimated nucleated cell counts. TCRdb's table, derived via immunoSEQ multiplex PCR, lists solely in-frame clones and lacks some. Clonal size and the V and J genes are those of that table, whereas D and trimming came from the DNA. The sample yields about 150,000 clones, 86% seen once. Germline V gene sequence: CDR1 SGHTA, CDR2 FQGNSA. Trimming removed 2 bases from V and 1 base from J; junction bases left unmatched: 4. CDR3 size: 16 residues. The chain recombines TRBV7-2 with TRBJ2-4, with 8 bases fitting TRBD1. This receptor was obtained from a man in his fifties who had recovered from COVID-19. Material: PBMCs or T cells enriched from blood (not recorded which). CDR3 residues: CASSLLTGEAKNIQYF. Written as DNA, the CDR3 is TGTGCCAGCAGCTTATTGACAGGGGAGGCCAAAAACATTCAGTACTTC.